This TCR beta chain was identified during a study of shared clonotypes between healthy human individuals. CD45RO negativity and positive selection for CCR7 defined naive CD8 cells, a population that excluded terminally differentiated effector memory CD45RA+ cells. Those who donated were healthy HIV-negative adults, with no recent acute infections or vaccinations reported. Clones were read by immunoSEQ multiplex PCR, and TCRdb kept only the in-frame ones, dropping some. The sample has 800,000 or so clones; just over 95% are singletons. This clonotype was sampled from a man between 25 and 39 years old in good health. The sequencing input was naive CD8+ T cells sorted from blood.

The CDR3 loop reads CASSQPTGQRDMNTEAFF. In DNA form, the CDR3 reads TGCGCCAGCAGCCAACCGACAGGGCAACGGGATATGAACACTGAAGCTTTCTTT. This chain joins TRBV4-1 and TRBJ1-1, with TRBD1 identical over 7 bases. This CDR3 is built from 18 residues. Germline V gene data show CDR1 as MGHRA and CDR2 as YSYEKL. The trim removed 2 bases at V and 0 bases at J, leaving 12 bases unmatched.